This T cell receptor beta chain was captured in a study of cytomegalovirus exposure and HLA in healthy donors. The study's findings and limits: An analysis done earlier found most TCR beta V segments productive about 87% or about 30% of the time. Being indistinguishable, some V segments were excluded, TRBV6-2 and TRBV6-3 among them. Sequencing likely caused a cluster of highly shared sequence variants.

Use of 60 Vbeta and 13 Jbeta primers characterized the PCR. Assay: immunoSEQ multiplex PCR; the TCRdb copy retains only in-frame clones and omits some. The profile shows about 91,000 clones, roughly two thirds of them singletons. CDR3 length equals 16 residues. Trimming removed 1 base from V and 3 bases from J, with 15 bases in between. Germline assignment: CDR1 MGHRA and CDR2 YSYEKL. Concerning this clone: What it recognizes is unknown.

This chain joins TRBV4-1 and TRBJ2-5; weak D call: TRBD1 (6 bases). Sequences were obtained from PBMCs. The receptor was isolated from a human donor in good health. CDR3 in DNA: TGCGCCAGCAGCCAAGGAGGGGGTCTGATAAAAGAGACCCAGTACTTC. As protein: CASSQGGGLIKETQYF.